This entry lists 24 T cell receptor beta chains sequenced from one sample in a study of blood T cell repertoires in COVID-19. Sequencing was performed with immunoSEQ multiplex PCR; in TCRdb, only in-frame clones are kept and a portion is missing. Altogether roughly 170,000 clones are present, about four fifths being singletons, with the ten largest covering around 8.1%. Sequencing input: peripheral blood. Receptor source: a woman aged 55-69 years with COVID-19, enrolled during active disease.

This rearrangement joins TRBV7-9 to TRBJ2-2; weak D call: TRBD1 (6 bases). The CDR3 is made up of 14 amino acids. Germline lookup yields CDR1 SEHNR and CDR2 FQNEAQ (reference sequence). Trimming pared 4 bases from V and 7 bases from J, leaving 13 bases between. Written as DNA, the CDR3 is TGTGCCAGCAGCTCCAGCACAGGGTACGGGGAGCTGTTTTTT. Its protein is CASSSSTGYGELFF.

By share of the sample, this clone is medium-sized. The CDR3 bases are TGTGCCAGCAGCCTAGGACTAGCGCTGAACACCGGGGAGCTGTTTTTT. Protein: CASSLGLALNTGELFF. This rearrangement joins TRBV4-2 to TRBJ2-2; TRBD2 matches 9 bases. Germline lookup yields CDR1 LGHNA and CDR2 YNFKEQ. This CDR3 comprises 16 residues. V shed 4 bases, J shed 1 base, and the junction held 4 bases outside the gene matches.

This clone was recorded only once. The chain is built from TRBV5-1 and TRBJ1-1, with TRBD1 identical over 8 bases. The CDR3 runs 14 residues. Germline V CDR1 and CDR2: SGHRS, YFSETQ. The trim removed 4 bases at V and 1 base at J, leaving 3 bases unmatched. The CDR3 is CASSRDRPNTEAFF. DNA for the CDR3: TGCGCCAGCAGCCGGGACAGGCCGAACACTGAAGCTTTCTTT.

This clone was detected a few times. J is TRBJ2-3 and V is TRBV28, with D possibly matching TRBD2 (6 bases). Germline V gene lookup returns CDR1 MDHEN and CDR2 SYDVKM. V lost 4 bases to trimming and J lost 0 bases, with 14 bases between them. CDR3 size: 16 residues. CDR3 protein: CASSSPGDSSTDTQYF. The CDR3 DNA sequence: TGTGCCAGCAGTTCCCCCGGGGACTCAAGCACAGATACGCAGTATTTT.

The V and J genes are TRBV28 and TRBJ2-3; a possible D gene is TRBD2 (6 bases). Looked up from germline, CDR1 is MDHEN and CDR2 is SYDVKM. This CDR3 region has 15 residues. With 3 bases removed from V and 4 bases from J, the gap between germline ends came to 14 bases. CDR3 bases: TGTGCCAGCAGTTTGGAGGGAAGATTAGCAGATACGCAGTATTTT. It yields the protein CASSLEGRLADTQYF.

The J gene is TRBJ1-6, the V gene TRBV27; TRBD1 agrees at 11 bases. V lost 2 bases to trimming and J lost 12 bases; unmatched junction nucleotides: 6. There are 15 residues in the CDR3. Germline V gene sequence: CDR1 MNHEY, CDR2 SMNVEV (reference sequence). CDR3 sequence reads: CASSLRTGGLGPLHF. CDR3 DNA sequence: TGTGCCAGCAGTTTACGGACAGGGGGCCTCGGACCCCTCCACTTT.

This chain connects TRBV29-1 to TRBJ1-5; D is unresolved. The CDR3 is made up of 14 amino acids. Trimming pared 5 bases from V and 2 bases from J, leaving 13 bases between. Looked up from germline, CDR1 is SQVTM and CDR2 is ANQGSEA. The CDR3 nucleotides read TGCAGCGTTAGTGGGCAGAAAGGCAATCAGCCCCAGCATTTT. Translated, it gives CSVSGQKGNQPQHF.

V is TRBV19 and J is TRBJ2-1; D possibly corresponds to TRBD1 (5 bases). The CDR3 covers 15 residues. Trimming removed 9 bases from V and 0 bases from J, with 15 bases in between. Germline V CDR1 and CDR2: LNHDA, SQIVND (reference sequence). The DNA for the CDR3 is TGTGCCAGCCGCTCCGGGCAGGGCTCCTACAATGAGCAGTTCTTC. This gives the protein CASRSGQGSYNEQFF. Full variable domain (outside the CDR3, taken from reference TRBV19 and TRBJ2-1): DGGITQSPKYLFRKEGQNVTLSCEQNLNHDAMYWYRQDPGQGLRLIYYSQIVNDFQKGDIAEGYSVSREKKESFPLTVTSAQKNPTAFYLCASRSGQGSYNEQFFGPGTRLTVL.

This clone was seen only a few times. This chain links TRBV6-6 with TRBJ1-1; D perhaps matches TRBD1 (6 bases). The CDR3 is 15 amino acids. Trimming pared 5 bases from V and 5 bases from J, leaving 18 bases between. Looked up from germline, CDR1 is MNHNY and CDR2 is SVGAGI (reference sequence). The CDR3 reads CASSRVLQGRTEAFF. The CDR3 DNA sequence: TGTGCCAGCAGTCGCGTGCTACAGGGTAGGACTGAAGCTTTCTTT.

V gene TRBV6-5 combines with J gene TRBJ2-7; TRBD2 is a possible D gene (5 bases). This CDR3 is 13 amino acids long. The germline CDR1 and CDR2 sequences are MNHEY and SVGAGI. Trimming pared 2 bases from V and 7 bases from J, leaving 12 bases between. CDR3 loop: CASSYPPTSEQYF. CDR3 in DNA: TGTGCCAGCAGTTACCCCCCAACTAGTGAGCAGTACTTC.

The V and J genes are TRBV5-1 and TRBJ1-1, with 11 positions matching TRBD1. The CDR3 is 16 amino acids. With V trimmed by 1 base and J by 6 bases, 8 bases remained unmatched. CDR1 and CDR2 (germline): SGHRS, YFSETQ. The CDR3 DNA reads TGCGCCAGCAGCTTGATGGGACAGGGGGGCGGGTCTGAAGCTTTCTTT. This translates into CASSLMGQGGGSEAFF.

The chain employs TRBV4-2 and TRBJ2-3, with TRBD2 matching over 15 bases. CDR3 length: 18 residues. Looked up from germline, CDR1 is LGHNA and CDR2 is YNFKEQ. V lost 1 base, J lost 5 bases, and 7 bases stayed unmatched. The CDR3, as DNA: TGTGCCAGCAGCCAAGCGACTGGACTAGCGGGAGGGATAGATACGCAGTATTTT. Protein product: CASSQATGLAGGIDTQYF.

This clone was observed a few times. This rearrangement joins TRBV4-2 to TRBJ1-4; 7 positions agree with TRBD1. This CDR3 is built from 20 residues. CDR1 and CDR2 (germline): LGHNA, YNFKEQ. V lost 1 base, J lost 0 bases, and 14 bases stayed unmatched. The CDR3 bases are TGTGCCAGCAGCCAAGCTTACCGACAGGGCGCCGCCGCAACTAATGAAAAACTGTTTTTT. Amino acid sequence: CASSQAYRQGAAATNEKLFF.

The rearrangement links TRBV28 to TRBJ1-2, with a possible D match to TRBD1 (6 bases). CDR1 and CDR2 (germline): MDHEN, SYDVKM. Trimming took 6 bases from V and 0 from J, leaving 17 bases between them. CDR3 length: 16 residues. This chain's CDR3 is CASSAPSQGANYGYTF. For the CDR3, the DNA is TGTGCCAGCAGCGCCCCCTCACAGGGAGCTAACTATGGCTACACCTTC.

This clone was found a few times. This chain links TRBV5-1 with TRBJ2-1; 10 bases match TRBD2. The junction had 14 bases not matched to a gene; V was cut back by 0 bases and J by 2 bases. Germline V gene data show CDR1 as SGHRS and CDR2 as YFSETQ. The CDR3 spans 20 residues. The CDR3 spells CASSLGAGGLAGVPYNEQFF. The CDR3, as DNA: TGCGCCAGCAGCTTGGGGGCAGGTGGCCTAGCGGGAGTCCCCTACAATGAGCAGTTCTTC.

Points on this clone: Germline is not matched at one junction end, which may reflect a read error. The gene calls are TRBV27 and TRBJ1-3, with D perhaps TRBD1 (5 bases). The CDR3 sequence is 16 residues long. Germline CDR1 reads MNHEY; CDR2 reads SMNVEV (reference sequence). CDR3 loop: CDVQKGTGGSGNTIYF. The CDR3 DNA sequence: TGCGACGTTCAGAAAGGGACTGGGGGCTCTGGAAACACCATATATTTT.

The CDR3 sequence is CASNLGPGGFEQFF. Here the CDR3 DNA reads TGTGCCAGCAACCTCGGGCCAGGGGGCTTTGAGCAGTTCTTC. This sequence joins TRBV7-2 and TRBJ2-1; 8 bases are shared with TRBD1. The J segment lost 9 bases and the V segment lost 7 bases, leaving 11 bases of the junction unmatched. The V gene's germline CDR1 is SGHTA and CDR2 FQGNSA. This CDR3 comprises 14 residues.

This clone was seen only once. The rearrangement uses TRBV2 and TRBJ1-5; maybe TRBD1 (6 bases). There are 16 residues in the CDR3. The germline V gene encodes CDR1 SNHLY and CDR2 FYNNEI. Trimming took 3 bases from V and 5 from J, leaving 17 bases between them. The DNA of the CDR3 is TGTGCCAGCAGTGATAATAGGATCAGGGGCCATCAGCCCCAGCATTTT. This codes for CASSDNRIRGHQPQHF.

V usage is TRBV7-6 and J usage is TRBJ2-7; 10 bases align to TRBD1. The V segment lost 5 bases and the J segment 6 bases; nucleotides outside the gene matches: 10. The CDR3 extends over 15 amino acids. Per the germline V gene, CDR1 is SGHVS and CDR2 is FNYEAQ. The CDR3 loop is CASSPPRDRGFEQYF. CDR3 coding DNA: TGTGCCAGCAGCCCCCCCCGGGACAGGGGATTCGAGCAGTACTTC.

V and J are TRBV28 and TRBJ2-7, with a weak D call TRBD2 (6 bases). CDR1 and CDR2 from the germline V gene are MDHEN and SYDVKM. The CDR3 runs to 11 residues. Written as DNA, the CDR3 is TGTGCTTCAGGCGGGGCCTACGAGCAGTACTTC. Amino acid sequence: CASGGAYEQYF.

This clone was seen once. The rearrangement links TRBV5-1 to TRBJ2-5, with 16 bases aligning to TRBD2. The CDR3 extends over 16 amino acids. Trimming at V came to 3 bases and at J to 5 bases, leaving 4 bases not matched to a gene. From germline, CDR1 is SGHRS and CDR2 YFSETQ. CDR3: CASSSGLAGGRETQYF. CDR3 bases: TGCGCCAGCAGCTCGGGACTAGCGGGGGGGCGGGAGACCCAGTACTTC.

The chain combines TRBV27 with TRBJ2-5, with 10 bases that match TRBD2. J gave up 4 bases and V 7 bases, and 6 bases lay outside the gene matches. The CDR3 loop spans 14 amino acids. Germline V gives CDR1 MNHEY, CDR2 SMNVEV (reference sequence). CDR3 residues: CASMLAGDRETQYF. CDR3 bases: TGTGCCAGCATGCTAGCGGGGGATCGAGAGACCCAGTACTTC.

The chain uses TRBV18 and TRBJ2-1; 11 bases map to TRBD1. Unmatched junction bases numbered 8, after V lost 3 bases and J lost 10 bases. There are 15 residues in the CDR3. Germline V gene data show CDR1 as KGHSH and CDR2 as LQKENI. The CDR3 loop reads CASSPGTGGFGEQFF. CDR3 nucleotide sequence: TGTGCCAGCTCACCCGGGACAGGGGGTTTCGGGGAGCAGTTCTTC. Complete variable domain (other parts from reference TRBV18 and TRBJ2-1): NAGVMQNPRHLVRRRGQEARLRCSPMKGHSHVYWYRQLPEEGLKFMVYLQKENIIDESGMPKERFSAEFPKEGPSILRIQQVVRGDSAAYFCASSPGTGGFGEQFFGPGTRLTVL.

There are a few counts of this clone. The V and J genes are TRBV5-1 and TRBJ2-1; weak D call: TRBD2 (5 bases). The germline V and J ends were trimmed by 2 bases and 6 bases, with 21 bases remaining between them. In germline, CDR1 is SGHRS, CDR2 YFSETQ. The CDR3 consists of 17 residues. The CDR3, as DNA: TGCGCCAGCAGCTTCTTCCCCTTAGCGCTTGGAGGCAATGAGCAGTTCTTC. The encoded protein is CASSFFPLALGGNEQFF.